This T cell receptor beta chain appears in the sequencing data of a study of T cell responses to AZD1222 COVID-19 vaccine. Findings and limits, study-wide: Just a handful of AZD1222 recipients were seropositive at baseline. Breadth and depth of Spike-specific TCRs rose after two AZD1222 doses. Researchers report vaccine-associated CD4 TCRs spanning spike, with dominance at 160-218 and 743-854.

Comments on this clone: What it binds is not known.

The V gene's germline CDR1 is MNHEY and CDR2 SVGAGI. The V gene lost 7 bases and the J gene lost 0 bases, with 10 bases spanning the gap. The CDR3 extends over 14 amino acids. Libraries were prepared by immunoSEQ multiplex PCR; TCRdb keeps only in-frame clonotypes and omits some of them. Among about 55,000 clones listed, nearly 80% were seen once. Sample: peripheral blood, taken 28 days after the second AZD1222 dose. The clonotype comes from an adult who received the AZD1222 COVID-19 vaccine. J is TRBJ1-5 and V is TRBV6-5; tentative D call: TRBD1 (6 bases). CDR3 DNA sequence: TGTGCCAGCAACAGGGTTTATAGCAATCAGCCCCAGCATTTT. This sequence encodes CASNRVYSNQPQHF.